A selection of T cell receptor beta chains follows, all from one sample in a study of blood T cell repertoires in COVID-19. Method: immunoSEQ multiplex PCR; TCRdb's copy keeps in-frame clones and lacks some. The profile shows about 48,000 clones, 65% to 90% of them singletons. The sequenced material came from peripheral blood. These receptors all stem from a woman aged 80 or older with acute or convalescent COVID-19. Both conserved end residues are part of each CDR3. A D gene is named only where the DNA matches it firmly. Not all rows give a size; the values are once, few, many and, for expanded clones, a class.

d_call	cdr3_length	v_call	clone_size	j_call	cdr3_aa	cdr3_nt
NA	14	TRBV6-6	NA	TRBJ1-3	CASSYSRAGNTIYF	TGTGCCAGCAGTTACTCGAGGGCTGGAAACACCATATATTTT
TRBD1	16	TRBV3-1/TRBV3-2	NA	TRBJ1-4	CASSQDLGTGREKLFF	TGTGCCAGCAGCCAAGACCTCGGGACAGGACGGGAAAAACTGTTTTTT
TRBD1	13	TRBV19	NA	TRBJ2-5	CASQDRTQETQYF	TGTGCCAGCCAGGACAGGACCCAAGAGACCCAGTACTTC
TRBD1	15	TRBV4-2	few	TRBJ1-2	CASSQTSGTGYGYTF	TGTGCCAGCAGCCAAACCTCCGGGACAGGCTATGGCTACACCTTC
NA	14	TRBV6-5	once	TRBJ1-1	CASSEGEMNTEAFF	TGTGCCAGCAGCGAGGGGGAGATGAACACTGAAGCTTTCTTT
TRBD1	15	TRBV11-1	NA	TRBJ2-1	CASSLGQGVYNEQFF	TGTGCCAGCAGCTTAGGACAGGGGGTATACAATGAGCAGTTCTTC
NA	16	TRBV7-2	NA	TRBJ2-3	CASSLRPGTSTDTQYF	TGTGCCAGCAGCTTAAGGCCGGGGACTAGCACAGATACGCAGTATTTT
TRBD1	14	TRBV20-1	NA	TRBJ1-3	CSASSTGTGNTIYF	TGCAGTGCTAGTTCGACAGGGACTGGAAACACCATATATTTT
NA	11	TRBV6-6	NA	TRBJ1-4	CASKAGEKLFF	TGTGCCAGCAAGGCAGGTGAAAAACTGTTTTTT
NA	16	TRBV15	NA	TRBJ2-1	CATSSDQKGTRNEQFF	TGTGCCACCAGCAGTGACCAGAAAGGGACTCGCAATGAGCAGTTCTTC
NA	14	TRBV7-2	NA	TRBJ1-1	CASRSHRGNTEAFF	TGTGCCAGCAGGTCTCACCGGGGGAACACTGAAGCTTTCTTT
NA	15	TRBV30	NA	TRBJ1-1	CAWSAGGRSTGIAFF	TGTGCCTGGAGTGCAGGTGGCAGGTCGACGGGAATAGCTTTCTTT
NA	15	TRBV19	NA	TRBJ1-2	CASSIGLGTLNGYTF	TGTGCCAGTAGTATAGGTCTGGGCACCCTCAATGGCTACACCTTC
TRBD2	15	TRBV5-5	NA	TRBJ2-3	CASRSGLAGSHTQYF	TGTGCCAGCAGGTCGGGACTAGCGGGCTCCCATACGCAGTATTTT
TRBD1	15	TRBV18	NA	TRBJ2-7	CASSPRGQGRSEQYF	TGTGCCAGCTCACCACGGGGACAGGGTCGGAGCGAGCAGTACTTC
NA	14	TRBV5-1	NA	TRBJ2-3	CASSSRTVTDTQYF	TGCGCCAGCAGCTCCCGGACAGTCACAGATACGCAGTATTTT
NA	13	TRBV12-3/TRBV12-4	NA	TRBJ2-5	CASSLGAQETQYF	TGTGCCAGCAGTTTGGGCGCTCAAGAGACCCAGTACTTC
NA	15	TRBV6-6	NA	TRBJ1-1	CASSYSGGDRTEAFF	TGTGCCAGCAGTTACTCTGGGGGGGATCGCACTGAAGCTTTCTTT
TRBD1	14	TRBV5-8	NA	TRBJ1-2	CASSPGTASYGYTF	TGTGCCAGCAGCCCCGGGACAGCCTCGTATGGCTACACCTTC
TRBD1	15	TRBV7-6	once	TRBJ1-3	CASSSQQGAGNTIYF	TGTGCCAGCAGCTCCCAACAGGGGGCGGGAAACACCATATATTTT
NA	12	TRBV2	once	TRBJ2-7	CASSAQGSEQYF	TGTGCCAGCAGTGCCCAGGGTAGCGAGCAGTACTTC
TRBD1	16	TRBV6-5	NA	TRBJ2-7	CASSYSKGQGAYEQYF	TGTGCCAGCAGTTACTCTAAGGGTCAGGGGGCCTACGAGCAGTACTTC
TRBD1	14	TRBV6-4	NA	TRBJ1-6	CASNPGTGNSPLHF	TGTGCCAGCAATCCCGGGACAGGTAATTCACCCCTCCACTTT
NA	15	TRBV6-6	NA	TRBJ1-5	CASNPTGHPNQPQHF	TGTGCCAGCAACCCTACAGGGCACCCGAATCAGCCCCAGCATTTT
TRBD1	14	TRBV6-5	NA	TRBJ1-4	CASARDRGGEKLFF	TGTGCCAGCGCCCGGGACAGGGGCGGCGAAAAACTGTTTTTT
TRBD2	17	TRBV3-1/TRBV3-2	once	TRBJ2-5	CASSQDMAGGFQETQYF	TGTGCCAGCAGCCAAGATATGGCGGGGGGGTTTCAAGAGACCCAGTACTTC
TRBD2	14	TRBV3-1/TRBV3-2	NA	TRBJ2-7	CASSSSGGAGEQYF	TGTGCCAGCAGCTCCAGCGGGGGGGCCGGCGAGCAGTACTTC
NA	14	TRBV5-1	few	TRBJ2-7	CASSLPGAVYEQYF	TGCGCCAGCAGCTTACCGGGAGCGGTCTACGAGCAGTACTTC
NA	13	TRBV12-3/TRBV12-4	NA	TRBJ1-1	CASSLRGGGGAFF	TGTGCCAGCAGTCTCCGGGGGGGTGGAGGAGCTTTCTTT
TRBD1	14	TRBV5-6	NA	TRBJ1-2	CASSIETGGNGYTF	TGTGCCAGCAGTATTGAGACAGGGGGTAATGGCTACACCTTC
TRBD1	14	TRBV30	NA	TRBJ1-1	CAWTTQGLNTEAFF	TGTGCCTGGACAACACAGGGGTTAAACACTGAAGCTTTCTTT
NA	19	TRBV7-2	NA	TRBJ1-6	CASSLDGHVTFSYNSPLHF	TGTGCCAGCAGCTTAGACGGACACGTCACCTTCTCCTATAATTCACCCCTCCACTTT
NA	13	TRBV3-1/TRBV3-2	NA	TRBJ1-3	CASSQDSGNTIYF	TGTGCCAGCAGCCAAGATAGTGGAAACACCATATATTTT
TRBD1	16	TRBV6-5	NA	TRBJ1-1	CASSYTPGTGEIEAFF	TGTGCCAGCAGTTACACTCCTGGGACAGGGGAAATTGAAGCTTTCTTT
NA	13	TRBV30	NA	TRBJ2-1	CAWSVDTYNEQFF	TGTGCCTGGAGTGTAGATACATACAATGAGCAGTTCTTC
TRBD1	16	TRBV27	NA	TRBJ1-1	CASSLSPGQGNTEAFF	TGTGCCAGCAGTTTATCCCCAGGACAGGGGAACACTGAAGCTTTCTTT
TRBD1	15	TRBV15	few	TRBJ1-5	CATSRDRGPNQPQHF	TGTGCCACCAGCAGAGATAGGGGGCCCAATCAGCCCCAGCATTTT
TRBD1	14	TRBV5-1	once	TRBJ2-5	CASSRDRGKETQYF	TGCGCCAGCAGCCGGGACAGGGGCAAAGAGACCCAGTACTTC
TRBD1	15	TRBV4-1	NA	TRBJ1-4	CASSPGQAFNEKLFF	TGCGCCAGCAGCCCCGGACAGGCTTTTAATGAAAAACTGTTTTTT
TRBD1	13	TRBV7-9	NA	TRBJ1-2	CASSPRQGNGYTF	TGTGCCAGCAGCCCCCGACAGGGGAATGGCTACACCTTC
NA	13	TRBV7-3	NA	TRBJ2-1	CASSLPPPGEQFF	TGTGCCAGCAGCTTACCCCCCCCCGGGGAGCAGTTCTTC
TRBD1	15	TRBV5-1	NA	TRBJ1-6	CASSPGQGGDSPLHF	TGCGCCAGCAGCCCGGGACAGGGGGGAGATTCACCCCTCCACTTT